These T cell receptor beta chains were read from a single sample in a study of monozygotic twins with cystic fibrosis. Measured with immunoSEQ multiplex PCR; TCRdb has only the in-frame clones, and not every one. In the table there are approximately 34,000 clones, nearly 85% of which are singletons. The source material was blood. Receptors were obtained from a girl between 2 and 10 years old with cystic fibrosis. Each CDR3 is given with its conserved first and last residue. Each record gives: clone size, D gene, V gene, J gene, CDR3 DNA, CDR3 protein. The D gene is left open where the match is weak. Not every row has a clone size; where given, it reads once, few, many or a size class.

clone size: .
D gene: TRBD1
V gene: TRBV5-4
J gene: TRBJ1-1
CDR3 DNA: TGTGCCAGCAGCGTCGGCAGGACAGGGGGACTTGAAGCTTTCTTT
CDR3 protein: CASSVGRTGGLEAFF

clone size: .
D gene: .
V gene: TRBV19
J gene: TRBJ2-6
CDR3 DNA: TGTGCCAGTGGGGCCTTTCGCCGCTCTGGGGCCAACGTCCTGACTTTC
CDR3 protein: CASGAFRRSGANVLTF

clone size: .
D gene: .
V gene: TRBV29-1
J gene: TRBJ2-3
CDR3 DNA: TGCAGCGGGAGGGGGGCGGCAGATACGCAGTATTTT
CDR3 protein: CSGRGAADTQYF

clone size: .
D gene: TRBD1
V gene: TRBV10-3
J gene: TRBJ1-6
CDR3 DNA: TGTGCCATCACCTCCGGGACAGGATTTTCACCCCTCCACTTT
CDR3 protein: CAITSGTGFSPLHF

clone size: once
D gene: TRBD1
V gene: TRBV30
J gene: TRBJ1-1
CDR3 DNA: TGTGCCTGGATCGGCCAGGGGGCCACTGAAGCTTTCTTT
CDR3 protein: CAWIGQGATEAFF

clone size: .
D gene: .
V gene: TRBV14
J gene: TRBJ2-7
CDR3 DNA: TGTGCCAGCAGCCATGCAGGGCTAAGCTCCTACGAGCAGTACTTC
CDR3 protein: CASSHAGLSSYEQYF

clone size: .
D gene: TRBD1
V gene: TRBV6-1
J gene: TRBJ1-4
CDR3 DNA: TGTGCCAGCACCCCTGGACAGGGAGGCGAAAAACTGTTTTTT
CDR3 protein: CASTPGQGGEKLFF

clone size: .
D gene: TRBD1
V gene: TRBV9
J gene: TRBJ2-7
CDR3 DNA: TGTGCCAGCAGCGTAGGGGGACAGGGTTCCTACGAGCAGTACTTC
CDR3 protein: CASSVGGQGSYEQYF

clone size: few
D gene: .
V gene: TRBV7-6
J gene: TRBJ2-2
CDR3 DNA: TGTGCCAGCAGCTTAGGTCAGGGCCACACCGGGGAGCTGTTTTTT
CDR3 protein: CASSLGQGHTGELFF

clone size: .
D gene: .
V gene: TRBV7-9
J gene: TRBJ1-6
CDR3 DNA: TGTGCCAGCAGCCCGTGGGAGGGACGGAATTCACCCCTCCACTTT
CDR3 protein: CASSPWEGRNSPLHF

clone size: .
D gene: .
V gene: TRBV9
J gene: TRBJ1-3
CDR3 DNA: TGTGCCAGCAGCGTAGGGCAGCTCTACTCTGGAAACACCATATATTTT
CDR3 protein: CASSVGQLYSGNTIYF

clone size: .
D gene: .
V gene: TRBV6-1
J gene: TRBJ1-5
CDR3 DNA: TGTGCCAGCAGTGACCTGGGACGCGAGGGTCAGCCCCAGCATTTT
CDR3 protein: CASSDLGREGQPQHF

clone size: .
D gene: .
V gene: TRBV7-9
J gene: TRBJ1-2
CDR3 DNA: TGTGCCAGCATGTCTAACTATGGCTACACCTTC
CDR3 protein: CASMSNYGYTF

clone size: .
D gene: .
V gene: TRBV6-5
J gene: TRBJ1-5
CDR3 DNA: TGTGCCAGCAGATCCAGGGAGAGTCAGCCCCAGCATTTT
CDR3 protein: CASRSRESQPQHF

clone size: .
D gene: .
V gene: TRBV7-9
J gene: TRBJ2-2
CDR3 DNA: TGTGCCAGCAGCAACAAGAACACCGGGGAGCTGTTTTTT
CDR3 protein: CASSNKNTGELFF

clone size: .
D gene: TRBD1
V gene: TRBV27
J gene: TRBJ2-3
CDR3 DNA: TGTGCCAGCAATAGTCCGGACAGGTCCACAGATACGCAGTATTTT
CDR3 protein: CASNSPDRSTDTQYF

clone size: .
D gene: TRBD2
V gene: TRBV6-5
J gene: TRBJ2-3
CDR3 DNA: TGTGCCAGCAGTAAGGGACTAGCGGGAGATACGCAGTATTTT
CDR3 protein: CASSKGLAGDTQYF

clone size: .
D gene: .
V gene: TRBV15
J gene: TRBJ2-5
CDR3 DNA: TGTGCCACCAGCGTACCGGGGGGCCTTGGGGAGACCCAGTACTTC
CDR3 protein: CATSVPGGLGETQYF

clone size: .
D gene: TRBD1
V gene: TRBV30
J gene: TRBJ1-4
CDR3 DNA: TGTGCCTGGAGTAGACACAGGGGAGGAAGGTCAACTAATGAAAAACTGTTTTTT
CDR3 protein: CAWSRHRGGRSTNEKLFF

clone size: .
D gene: .
V gene: TRBV5-8
J gene: TRBJ1-6
CDR3 DNA: TGTGCCAGCAGCTTGGGAAAGGGCAGCACCGGTACCCTCCACTTT
CDR3 protein: CASSLGKGSTGTLHF

clone size: few
D gene: .
V gene: TRBV6-6
J gene: TRBJ1-2
CDR3 DNA: TGTGCCAGCAGTTACATCAGGGTAGAGGGCTACACCTTC
CDR3 protein: CASSYIRVEGYTF

clone size: .
D gene: TRBD1
V gene: TRBV5-1
J gene: TRBJ1-1
CDR3 DNA: TGCGCCAGCACAGCCGGGGACAGGGGTATGTTCACTGAAGCTTTCTTT
CDR3 protein: CASTAGDRGMFTEAFF

clone size: .
D gene: .
V gene: TRBV25-1
J gene: TRBJ2-2
CDR3 DNA: TGTGCCAGCAGTGAAGAGGGGGCGAACACCGGGGAGCTGTTTTTT
CDR3 protein: CASSEEGANTGELFF

clone size: .
D gene: TRBD1
V gene: TRBV7-9
J gene: TRBJ1-6
CDR3 DNA: TGTGCCAGCAGCTTAGTTACAGGGGGGTCATCCCTCCACTTT
CDR3 protein: CASSLVTGGSSLHF

clone size: .
D gene: .
V gene: TRBV2
J gene: TRBJ1-5
CDR3 DNA: TGTGCCAGCAACCGACCCAATCAGCCCCAGCATTTT
CDR3 protein: CASNRPNQPQHF

clone size: few
D gene: .
V gene: TRBV16
J gene: TRBJ2-6
CDR3 DNA: TGTGCCAGCAGCCCTCACTCAGGGGACTCTGGGGCCAACGTCCTGACTTTC
CDR3 protein: CASSPHSGDSGANVLTF

clone size: .
D gene: TRBD2
V gene: TRBV15
J gene: TRBJ2-7
CDR3 DNA: TGTGCCACCAGCAGAGACCAGGGTGGGGGACTAGCGAGGTACGAGCAGTACTTC
CDR3 protein: CATSRDQGGGLARYEQYF

clone size: .
D gene: TRBD1
V gene: TRBV27
J gene: TRBJ1-5
CDR3 DNA: TGTGCCAGCAGTAGGGGACAGGGGGGTCATCAGCCCCAGCATTTT
CDR3 protein: CASSRGQGGHQPQHF

clone size: .
D gene: .
V gene: TRBV5-6
J gene: TRBJ2-5
CDR3 DNA: TGTGCCAGCAGCTTCGACGAGACCCAGTACTTC
CDR3 protein: CASSFDETQYF

clone size: .
D gene: .
V gene: TRBV29-1
J gene: TRBJ2-7
CDR3 DNA: TGCAGCGTTGAGACTATCGCCTCTCGGGAGCAGTACTTC
CDR3 protein: CSVETIASREQYF

clone size: .
D gene: .
V gene: TRBV6-1
J gene: TRBJ2-7
CDR3 DNA: TGTGCCAGCAGAGAAACCTCATTTAGCGACGAGCAGTACTTC
CDR3 protein: CASRETSFSDEQYF

clone size: .
D gene: TRBD1
V gene: TRBV11-2
J gene: TRBJ1-2
CDR3 DNA: TGTGCCAGCAGCTTAGATCGGGACAGTTATGGCTACACCTTC
CDR3 protein: CASSLDRDSYGYTF

clone size: .
D gene: .
V gene: TRBV18
J gene: TRBJ1-1
CDR3 DNA: TGTGCCAGCTCTCATCGGGGTCCAAACACTGAAGCTTTCTTT
CDR3 protein: CASSHRGPNTEAFF

clone size: once
D gene: .
V gene: TRBV30
J gene: TRBJ2-7
CDR3 DNA: TGTGCCTGGAGTGTAACCGGAAAAATTACCTACGAGCAGTACTTC
CDR3 protein: CAWSVTGKITYEQYF

clone size: .
D gene: .
V gene: TRBV9
J gene: TRBJ1-3
CDR3 DNA: TGTGCCAGCAGCGTAGGGCAGGGCTCTGGAAACACCATATATTTT
CDR3 protein: CASSVGQGSGNTIYF

clone size: .
D gene: TRBD1
V gene: TRBV5-6
J gene: TRBJ1-2
CDR3 DNA: TGTGCCAGCAGCACACAGGGGGGCTATGGCTACACCTTC
CDR3 protein: CASSTQGGYGYTF

clone size: .
D gene: .
V gene: TRBV9
J gene: TRBJ1-1
CDR3 DNA: TGTGCCAGCAGCGTAGGGGAGGGATTTCGGACTGAAGCTTTCTTT
CDR3 protein: CASSVGEGFRTEAFF

clone size: .
D gene: TRBD1
V gene: TRBV29-1
J gene: TRBJ1-1
CDR3 DNA: TGCAGCGCAAAGAGACAGGGGACAACAACTTTCTTT
CDR3 protein: CSAKRQGTTTFF

clone size: few
D gene: .
V gene: TRBV25-1
J gene: TRBJ1-2
CDR3 DNA: TGTGCCAGCAGTGAACAATACGGTGAGGGCTACACCTTC
CDR3 protein: CASSEQYGEGYTF

clone size: .
D gene: .
V gene: TRBV5-6
J gene: TRBJ1-2
CDR3 DNA: TGTGCCAGCAGCTTCCCCATGCGGGGCTACACCTTC
CDR3 protein: CASSFPMRGYTF

clone size: .
D gene: .
V gene: TRBV5-6
J gene: TRBJ1-4
CDR3 DNA: TGTGCCAGCAGCTTGGTGGTCGCGGAGGAAAAACTGTTTTTT
CDR3 protein: CASSLVVAEEKLFF

clone size: .
D gene: .
V gene: TRBV9
J gene: TRBJ2-5
CDR3 DNA: TGTGCCAGCAGCGTAGACGGGGGCGGCGAGACCCAGTACTTC
CDR3 protein: CASSVDGGGETQYF

clone size: .
D gene: .
V gene: TRBV4-1
J gene: TRBJ2-1
CDR3 DNA: TGCGCCAGCAGCCAAGATTCCGATGAGCAGTTCTTC
CDR3 protein: CASSQDSDEQFF

clone size: .
D gene: .
V gene: TRBV5-8
J gene: TRBJ1-2
CDR3 DNA: TGTGCCAGCAGCCGGGGACGGGAACTCCATGGCTACACCTTC
CDR3 protein: CASSRGRELHGYTF

clone size: few
D gene: TRBD1
V gene: TRBV5-6
J gene: TRBJ1-1
CDR3 DNA: TGTGCCAGCAGCTTCCCCCAGGGGGCGAGAGGAATGAACACTGAAGCTTTCTTT
CDR3 protein: CASSFPQGARGMNTEAFF